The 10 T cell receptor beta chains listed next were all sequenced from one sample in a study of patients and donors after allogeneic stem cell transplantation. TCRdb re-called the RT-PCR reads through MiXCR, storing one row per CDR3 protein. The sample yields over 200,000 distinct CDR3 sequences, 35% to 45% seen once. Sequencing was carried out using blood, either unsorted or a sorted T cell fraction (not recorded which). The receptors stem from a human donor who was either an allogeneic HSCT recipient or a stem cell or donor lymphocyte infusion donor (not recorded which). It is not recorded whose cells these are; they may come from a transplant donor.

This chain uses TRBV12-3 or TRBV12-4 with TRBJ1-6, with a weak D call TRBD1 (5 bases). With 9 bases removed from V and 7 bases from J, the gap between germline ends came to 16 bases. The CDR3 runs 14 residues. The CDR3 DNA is TGTGCCAGTGCGGGACGGTCGAGGAATTCACCCCTCCACTTT. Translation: CASAGRSRNSPLHF.

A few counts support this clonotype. The CDR3 DNA reads TGCGCCAGCAGACCAGACAGTGCAACTAATGAAAAACTGTTTTTT. The encoded protein is CASRPDSATNEKLFF. The chain recombines TRBV5-1 with TRBJ1-4, with a weak D call TRBD1 (5 bases). The length of the CDR3 is 15 residues. The germline CDR1 and CDR2 sequences are SGHRS and YFSETQ. Trimming stripped 5 bases from V and 0 bases from J, with 11 bases between.

The CDR3 sequence is CASSLGPDHQPQHF. The CDR3 DNA sequence: TGTGCCAGCAGCCTCGGCCCAGACCATCAGCCCCAGCATTTT. V gene TRBV5-5 combines with J gene TRBJ1-5; D gene unclear. From germline, CDR1 is SGHKS and CDR2 YYEKEE (reference sequence). This CDR3 comprises 14 residues. Trimming took 4 bases from V and 5 from J, leaving 13 bases between them. The variable domain in full, with the rest retrieved from reference TRBV5-5 and TRBJ1-5, is DAGVTQSPTHLIKTRGQQVTLRCSPISGHKSVSWYQQVLGQGPQFIFQYYEKEERGRGNFPDRFSARQFPNYSSELNVNALLLGDSALYLCASSLGPDHQPQHFGDGTRLSIL.

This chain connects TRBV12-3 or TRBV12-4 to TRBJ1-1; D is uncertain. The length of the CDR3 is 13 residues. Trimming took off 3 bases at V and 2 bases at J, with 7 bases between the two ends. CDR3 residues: CASSFKVNTEAFF. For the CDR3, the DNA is TGTGCCAGCAGTTTTAAGGTTAACACTGAAGCTTTCTTT.

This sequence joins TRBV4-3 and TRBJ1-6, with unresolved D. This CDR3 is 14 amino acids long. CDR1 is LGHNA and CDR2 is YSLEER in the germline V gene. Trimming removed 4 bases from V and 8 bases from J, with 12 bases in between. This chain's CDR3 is CASSRGGVDSPLHF. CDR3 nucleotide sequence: TGCGCCAGCAGCCGCGGCGGTGTGGATTCACCCCTCCACTTT.

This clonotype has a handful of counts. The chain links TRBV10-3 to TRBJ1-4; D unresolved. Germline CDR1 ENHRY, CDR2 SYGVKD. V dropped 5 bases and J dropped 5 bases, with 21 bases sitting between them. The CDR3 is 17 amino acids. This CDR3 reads CAISPTGPNTRNEKLFF. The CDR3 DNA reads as TGTGCCATCAGTCCTACCGGGCCGAATACCCGAAATGAAAAACTGTTTTTT.

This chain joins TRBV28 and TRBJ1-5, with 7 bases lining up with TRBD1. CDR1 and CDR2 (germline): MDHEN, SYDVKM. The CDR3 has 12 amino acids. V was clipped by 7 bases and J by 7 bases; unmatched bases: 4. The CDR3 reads CASNRGRQPQHF. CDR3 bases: TGTGCCAGCAACAGGGGTCGGCAGCCCCAGCATTTT.

In DNA, the CDR3 is TGCAGCGCTCACCTTGTTCGGCGGAACACTGAAGCTTTCTTT. Translated, it gives CSAHLVRRNTEAFF. This chain connects TRBV29-1 to TRBJ1-1; D ambiguous. The CDR3 spans 14 residues. The V end lost 7 bases, the J end lost 1 base, and 16 bases lay between the germline ends. Germline values: CDR1 SQVTM, CDR2 ANQGSEA. The full variable domain, in which reference TRBV29-1 and TRBJ1-1 provide the parts outside the CDR3, is SAVISQKPSRDICQRGTSLTIQCQVDSQVTMMFWYRQQPGQSLTLIATANQGSEATYESGFVIDKFPISRPNLTFSTLTVSNMSPEDSSIYLCSAHLVRRNTEAFFGQGTRLTVV.

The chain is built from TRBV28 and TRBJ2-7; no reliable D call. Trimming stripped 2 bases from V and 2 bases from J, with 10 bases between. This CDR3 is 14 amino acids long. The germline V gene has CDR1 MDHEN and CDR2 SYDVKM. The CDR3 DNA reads TGTGCCAGCAGTTTAGTGCACGGTGCCTACGAGCAGTACTTC. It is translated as CASSLVHGAYEQYF.

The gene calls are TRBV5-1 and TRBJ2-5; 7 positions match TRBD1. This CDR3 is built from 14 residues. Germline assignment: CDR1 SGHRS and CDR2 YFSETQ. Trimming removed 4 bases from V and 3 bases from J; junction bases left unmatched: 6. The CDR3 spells CASSPGQREETQYF. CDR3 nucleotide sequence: TGCGCCAGCAGCCCGGGACAGCGAGAAGAGACCCAGTACTTC. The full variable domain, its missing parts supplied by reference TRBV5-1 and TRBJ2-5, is KAGVTQTPRYLIKTRGQQVTLSCSPISGHRSVSWYQQTPGQGLQFLFEYFSETQRNKGNFPGRFSGRQFSNSRSEMNVSTLELGDSALYLCASSPGQREETQYFGPGTRLLVL.